Each of the 25 T cell receptor beta chains below was sequenced from the same sample in a study of T cell responses to AZD1222 COVID-19 vaccine (dated by TCRdb to 2020 to 2022). Libraries were made using the immunoSEQ multiplex PCR assay. Entries here come from immuneACCESS through TCRdb and include only in-frame sequences with V and J called. Some clones fail to appear in such tables; in the studies checked, an unresolved V gene covers under half of the shortfall, and the cause of the remainder is unknown. Within this sample are some 90,000 clones, with around nine tenths of them counted one time only. Together, the top ten hold under 3% of the sample. Taken with the paper, the label for time point translates to: baseline before first vaccination. Sequencing used peripheral blood, obtained on day 0 of AZD1222 vaccination. Source of these receptors: an adult in good health.

The chain combines TRBV6-6 with TRBJ2-1; D might be TRBD1 (6 bases). V shed 5 bases and J shed 9 bases, with 11 bases lying between them. This CDR3 spans 12 amino acids. CDR1 MNHNY and CDR2 SVGAGI come from the germline V gene (reference sequence). CDR3 in amino acids: CASSHRVGEQFF. CDR3 nucleotide sequence: TGTGCCAGCAGTCACAGGGTTGGTGAGCAGTTCTTC.

The chain carries TRBV6-5 and TRBJ2-1, with TRBD2 identical over 10 bases. V lost 4 bases to trimming and J lost 5 bases; unmatched junction nucleotides: 8. The length of the CDR3 is 16 residues. CDR1 MNHEY and CDR2 SVGAGI come from the germline V gene. In DNA, the CDR3 is TGTGCCAGCAGTTGGGATAGCGGGAGGAAAAACAATGAGCAGTTCTTC. Translation gives CASSWDSGRKNNEQFF.

The chain is built from TRBV10-3 and TRBJ1-4; D is unclear. This CDR3 contains 14 residues. CDR1 is ENHRY and CDR2 is SYGVKD in the germline V gene. The V gene lost 2 bases and the J gene lost 0 bases, with 4 bases spanning the gap. The DNA for the CDR3 is TGTGCCATCAGTGAGACAGCAACTAATGAAAAACTGTTTTTT. This codes for CAISETATNEKLFF.

The V call is TRBV5-6, the J call TRBJ1-1; D unresolved. The germline gives CDR1 SGHDT, CDR2 YYEEEE. V was shortened by 6 bases and J by 5 bases, with 14 bases between the two germline ends. The CDR3 is 13 amino acids. CDR3 in amino acids: CASNPVMGTEAFF. DNA of the CDR3: TGTGCCAGCAACCCCGTAATGGGGACTGAAGCTTTCTTT.

The chain carries TRBV5-1 and TRBJ2-7, with 9 bases matching TRBD1. The CDR3 is 13 residues long. Germline V gene lookup returns CDR1 SGHRS and CDR2 YFSETQ. J lost 4 bases, V lost 5 bases, and 4 bases had no gene match. The CDR3 DNA reads as TGCGCCAGCAGTCCTGACAGGGGGTACGAGCAGTACTTC. This codes for CASSPDRGYEQYF.

The V call is TRBV23-1, the J call TRBJ2-3; TRBD2 aligns across 10 bases. TRBV23-1 is treated as an ORF (open reading frame) with a function not yet certain. This CDR3 has 16 residues. With 4 bases clipped from V and 2 bases from J, the junction kept 6 bases outside the gene matches. The CDR3 spells CASSLGLAEDTDTQYF. In DNA form, the CDR3 reads TGCGCCAGCAGTCTAGGACTAGCGGAAGACACAGATACGCAGTATTTT.

The genes are TRBV2 and TRBJ2-7; D is perhaps TRBD2 (5 bases). Trimming pared 6 bases from V and 2 bases from J, leaving 14 bases between. The length of the CDR3 is 14 residues. CDR1 SNHLY and CDR2 FYNNEI come from the germline V gene. CDR3 sequence reads: CASSELGAAYEQYF. CDR3 nucleotide sequence: TGTGCCAGCAGCGAACTAGGAGCAGCCTACGAGCAGTACTTC.

This clone was seen just once. This chain joins TRBV7-9 and TRBJ2-1; TRBD2 agrees at 12 bases. Germline V lookup: CDR1 SEHNR, CDR2 FQNEAQ (reference sequence). The CDR3 runs 17 residues. After removal of 3 bases from V and 0 bases from J, the junction contained 3 bases not matched to a gene. CDR3 DNA sequence: TGTGCCAGCAGCTTCGGACTAGCGGGGACCTCCTACAATGAGCAGTTCTTC. Encoded protein: CASSFGLAGTSYNEQFF.

This clone is a singleton in its sample. The chain has TRBV9 and TRBJ2-2, with 12 bases aligning to TRBD1. This CDR3 is built from 16 residues. Germline CDR1 SGDLS, CDR2 YYNGEE. V gave up 2 bases and J gave up 6 bases; unmatched junction bases: 5. As DNA, the CDR3 is TGTGCCAGCAGCGTGGCGGGACAGGGGGCGCCCGGGGAGCTGTTTTTT. Amino acid sequence: CASSVAGQGAPGELFF.

About this clone: Distinct nucleotide sequences in the sample also encode this CDR3. V usage is TRBV27 and J usage is TRBJ2-7, with D maybe TRBD2 (5 bases). This CDR3 region has 12 residues. Trimming pared 5 bases from V and 5 bases from J, leaving 10 bases between. Germline V CDR1 and CDR2: MNHEY, SMNVEV (reference sequence). The CDR3 sequence is CASSLLGDEQYF. The CDR3 region has the DNA TGTGCCAGCAGTCTGCTCGGGGACGAGCAGTACTTC.

As for this clone: Other DNA variants within this sample encode the same CDR3. The V call is TRBV4-1, the J call TRBJ2-7; no clear D. Germline V CDR1 and CDR2: MGHRA, YSYEKL. This CDR3 region has 13 residues. The V end was cut by 0 bases, the J end by 2 bases, with 5 bases between. DNA of the CDR3: TGCGCCAGCAGCCAAGATAATCCCTACGAGCAGTACTTC. Translation: CASSQDNPYEQYF.

This clone was found once. CDR3 loop: CAISEPGTVNTEAFF. For the CDR3, the DNA is TGTGCCATCAGTGAACCGGGGACAGTGAACACTGAAGCTTTCTTT. The J gene is TRBJ1-1, the V gene TRBV10-3, with 7 bases identical to TRBD1. With V trimmed by 3 bases and J by 0 bases, 4 bases remained unmatched. CDR1 is ENHRY, CDR2 SYGVKD, per germline. CDR3 length: 15 residues.

The chain uses TRBV6-5 and TRBJ1-4; 8 positions match TRBD1. The CDR3 sequence is 14 residues long. The trim removed 4 bases at V and 7 bases at J, leaving 5 bases unmatched. Looked up from germline, CDR1 is MNHEY and CDR2 is SVGAGI. The CDR3: CASSSRTGLEKLFF. The CDR3 region has the DNA TGTGCCAGCAGTTCTCGGACAGGGCTTGAAAAACTGTTTTTT.

This chain links TRBV9 with TRBJ1-1; D might be TRBD1 (5 bases). V lost 0 bases and J lost 8, with 11 bases in between. There are 13 residues in the CDR3. CDR1 is SGDLS, CDR2 YYNGEE, per germline. The chain's CDR3 is CASSVGGDQEAFF. The CDR3 DNA reads TGTGCCAGCAGCGTAGGGGGGGACCAAGAAGCTTTCTTT.

The J gene is TRBJ1-1, the V gene TRBV5-6; D perhaps matches TRBD1 (5 bases). The CDR3 is 14 amino acids. V dropped 3 bases and J dropped 2 bases, with 11 bases sitting between them. Germline CDR1 and CDR2: SGHDT and YYEEEE. CDR3 amino acids: CASSYPDSNTEAFF. The CDR3 region has the DNA TGTGCCAGCAGCTACCCCGACAGTAACACTGAAGCTTTCTTT.

This clone was seen a few times. The rearrangement links TRBV6-1 to TRBJ2-7; the match to TRBD2 covers 7 bases. J gave up 0 bases and V 3 bases, and 8 bases lay outside the gene matches. Germline V gene data show CDR1 as MNHNS and CDR2 as SASEGT. This CDR3 is 16 amino acids long. This CDR3 is CASSDEKRTSSYEQYF. CDR3 nucleotide sequence: TGTGCCAGCAGTGATGAGAAACGGACTAGCTCCTACGAGCAGTACTTC.

This clone was seen more than once but under ten times. CDR3 DNA: TGTGCCAGCAGTTTAAAGGGTGGCAATCAGCCCCAGCATTTT. It codes for CASSLKGGNQPQHF. The chain combines TRBV6-2 or TRBV6-3 with TRBJ1-5; D not resolved. The V end lost 4 bases, the J end lost 2 bases, and 9 bases lay between the germline ends. The V gene's germline CDR1 is MNHEY and CDR2 SVGEGT. CDR3 length equals 14 residues.

The J gene is TRBJ2-3, the V gene TRBV24-1; D gene ambiguous. Germline CDR1 is KGHDR and CDR2 is SFDVKD. The CDR3 runs 13 residues. V was pared by 5 bases and J by 1 base, with 6 bases between. The CDR3 is CATSGQGTDTQYF. CDR3 nucleotides: TGTGCCACCAGTGGGCAAGGCACAGATACGCAGTATTTT.

The J gene is TRBJ1-4, the V gene TRBV6-5, with a tentative D call TRBD1 (6 bases). V dropped 8 bases and J dropped 6 bases, with 16 bases sitting between them. Germline V gene sequence: CDR1 MNHEY, CDR2 SVGAGI. The CDR3 sequence is 14 residues long. The CDR3 DNA reads TGTGCCAGCGGTCGAGGGGGGAGGGATGAAAAACTGTTTTTT. It codes for CASGRGGRDEKLFF.

The V call is TRBV15, the J call TRBJ1-6; D perhaps matches TRBD1 (5 bases). V lost 2 bases and J 6 bases, leaving 14 bases between the germline ends. From germline, CDR1 is LNHNV and CDR2 YYDKDF (reference sequence). The CDR3 is 16 residues long. CDR3 residues: CATSRTPGPRNSPLHF. DNA of the CDR3: TGTGCCACCAGCAGAACCCCGGGACCACGTAATTCACCCCTCCACTTT.

In nucleotides, the CDR3 is TGTGCCAGCACTCGAGCGGAGGGCTCCTACAATGAGCAGTTCTTC. It encodes CASTRAEGSYNEQFF. V and J are TRBV18 and TRBJ2-1, with TRBD2 as a possible D gene (6 bases). V dropped 8 bases and J dropped 0 bases, with 14 bases sitting between them. This CDR3 is built from 15 residues. From germline, CDR1 is KGHSH and CDR2 LQKENI.

The rearrangement uses TRBV5-5 and TRBJ2-7; 9 bases align to TRBD2. CDR1 SGHKS and CDR2 YYEKEE come from the germline V gene (reference sequence). V was pared by 0 bases and J by 1 base, with 2 bases of the junction left unmatched. This CDR3 is 15 amino acids long. The CDR3 DNA reads as TGTGCCAGCAGCTTGGTGACTAGCGGATCCTACGAGCAGTACTTC. Translated, it gives CASSLVTSGSYEQYF.

V is TRBV6-6 and J is TRBJ2-4; 10 bases map to TRBD2. The CDR3 is made up of 20 amino acids. Per the germline V gene, CDR1 is MNHNY and CDR2 is SVGAGI (reference sequence). The J segment lost 0 bases and the V segment lost 5 bases, leaving 16 bases of the junction unmatched. The CDR3 is CASSPTLLAGASLAKNIQYF. Written as DNA, the CDR3 is TGTGCCAGCAGTCCTACCCTGCTAGCGGGAGCCTCCCTAGCCAAAAACATTCAGTACTTC.

As regards this clone: The CDR3 ends on some other residue instead of the conserved phenylalanine or tryptophan, so this is likely a read error. No DNA is shown, since the ends of the CDR3 on it are uncertain; the CDR3 is the one TCRdb lists. The gene calls are TRBV6-2 or TRBV6-3 and TRBJ2-4; the D call TRBD2 from the table was never checked on the DNA. With termini counted, the CDR3 has 12 amino acids. CDR1 and CDR2 (germline): MNHEY, SVGEGT. This CDR3 is CASSSMSGLAYL.

A single count supports this clone. The chain joins TRBV18 to TRBJ1-4; D remains unclear. The germline V and J ends were trimmed by 0 bases and 6 bases, with 11 bases remaining between them. Germline assignment: CDR1 KGHSH and CDR2 LQKENI. This CDR3 comprises 15 residues. The CDR3 region has the DNA TGTGCCAGCTCACCACCCAATGGACGTTATGAAAAACTGTTTTTT. Protein: CASSPPNGRYEKLFF. The full variable domain, completed using reference TRBV18 and TRBJ1-4, is NAGVMQNPRHLVRRRGQEARLRCSPMKGHSHVYWYRQLPEEGLKFMVYLQKENIIDESGMPKERFSAEFPKEGPSILRIQQVVRGDSAAYFCASSPPNGRYEKLFFGSGTQLSVL.